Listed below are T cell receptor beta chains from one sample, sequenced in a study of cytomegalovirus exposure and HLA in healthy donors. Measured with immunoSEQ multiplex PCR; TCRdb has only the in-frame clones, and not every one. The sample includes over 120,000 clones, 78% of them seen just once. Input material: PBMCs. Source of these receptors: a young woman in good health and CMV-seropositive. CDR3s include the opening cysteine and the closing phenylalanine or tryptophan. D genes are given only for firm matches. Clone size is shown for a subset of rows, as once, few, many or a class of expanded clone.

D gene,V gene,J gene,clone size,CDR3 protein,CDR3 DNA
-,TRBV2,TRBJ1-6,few,CASSRDSNSPLHF,TGTGCCAGCAGTCGAGACAGCAATTCACCCCTCCACTTT
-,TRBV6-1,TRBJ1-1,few,CASSEVLGFEAFF,TGTGCCAGCAGTGAAGTATTGGGCTTTGAAGCTTTCTTT
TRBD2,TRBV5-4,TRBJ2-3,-,CASSLDGGFTDTQYF,TGTGCCAGCAGCTTGGACGGGGGGTTCACAGATACGCAGTATTTT
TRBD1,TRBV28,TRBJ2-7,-,CASSLGWDRGFYEQYF,TGTGCCAGCAGTTTAGGGTGGGACAGGGGATTCTACGAGCAGTACTTC
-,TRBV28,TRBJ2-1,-,CASSLLLPGTGEQFF,TGTGCCAGCAGTTTATTGCTGCCGGGGACTGGGGAGCAGTTCTTC
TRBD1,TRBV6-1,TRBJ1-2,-,CASSEEGPRQGAYGYTF,TGTGCCAGCAGTGAAGAGGGGCCTAGACAGGGTGCCTATGGCTACACCTTC
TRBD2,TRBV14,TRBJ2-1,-,CASRPTLAGGRNEQFF,TGTGCCAGCAGACCAACGTTAGCGGGGGGGCGCAATGAGCAGTTCTTC
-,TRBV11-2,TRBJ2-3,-,CASSLDGVGSDTQYF,TGTGCCAGCAGCTTAGACGGGGTTGGCTCAGATACGCAGTATTTT
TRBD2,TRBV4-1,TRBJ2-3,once,CASSPLGLAGGGDTDTQYF,TGCGCCAGCAGTCCGCTTGGACTAGCGGGGGGAGGGGACACAGATACGCAGTATTTT
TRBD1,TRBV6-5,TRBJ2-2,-,CASSRVRTGSGELFF,TGTGCCAGCAGCCGCGTCCGGACAGGGTCCGGGGAGCTGTTTTTT
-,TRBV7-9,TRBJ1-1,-,CSSSLDAQNTEAFF,TGTTCCAGCAGCTTAGATGCACAAAACACTGAAGCTTTCTTT
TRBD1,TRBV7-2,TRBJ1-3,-,CASSPQTGTGNTIYF,TGTGCCAGCAGCCCCCAGACAGGGACTGGAAACACCATATATTTT
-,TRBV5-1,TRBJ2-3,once,CASTPDTGTDTQYF,TGCGCCAGCACCCCGGACACCGGCACAGATACGCAGTATTTT
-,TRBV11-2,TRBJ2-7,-,CASSRIQDYEQYF,TGTGCCAGCAGCCGGATACAGGACTACGAGCAGTACTTC
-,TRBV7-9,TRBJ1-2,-,CASSSLNGAGIGYTF,TGTGCCAGCAGTTCTCTCAATGGGGCAGGGATAGGCTACACCTTC
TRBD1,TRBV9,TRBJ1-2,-,CASSVAQGMGFYGYTF,TGTGCCAGCAGCGTAGCACAGGGGATGGGGTTCTATGGCTACACCTTC
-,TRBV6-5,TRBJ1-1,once,CASSYSKSAGAEAFF,TGTGCCAGCAGTTACTCGAAGAGTGCAGGGGCTGAAGCTTTCTTT
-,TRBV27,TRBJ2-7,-,CASSRAGSRYEQYF,TGTGCCAGCAGTAGGGCAGGGTCTCGCTACGAGCAGTACTTC
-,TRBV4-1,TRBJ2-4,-,CASSQGYGAGLKNIQYF,TGCGCCAGCAGCCAAGGGTACGGGGCGGGATTAAAAAACATTCAGTACTTC
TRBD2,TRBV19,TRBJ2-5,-,CASKEGTSGGQETQYF,TGTGCCAGTAAAGAAGGGACTAGCGGGGGGCAAGAGACCCAGTACTTC
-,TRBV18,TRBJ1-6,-,CASSLSTDYNSPLHF,TGTGCCAGCTCACTTTCGACTGATTATAATTCACCCCTCCACTTT
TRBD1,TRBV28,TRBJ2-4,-,CASRPLDRAGNIQYF,TGTGCCAGCAGACCCCTTGACAGGGCGGGAAACATTCAGTACTTC
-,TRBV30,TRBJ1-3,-,CAWSRGTGNTIYF,TGTGCCTGGAGTAGGGGAACTGGAAACACCATATATTTT
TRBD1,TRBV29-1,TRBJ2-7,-,CSVDSRDRGLYEQYF,TGCAGCGTAGACAGCCGGGACAGGGGGCTCTACGAGCAGTACTTC
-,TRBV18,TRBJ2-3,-,CASSDSIRGTTDTQYF,TGTGCCAGCTCCGACTCTATACGGGGGACCACAGATACGCAGTATTTT
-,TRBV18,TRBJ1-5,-,CASSSELLTHNSNQPQHF,TGTGCCAGCTCATCTGAACTACTCACCCATAATAGCAATCAGCCCCAGCATTTT
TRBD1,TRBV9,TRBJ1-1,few,CASSPNRGSSTEAFF,TGTGCCAGCAGCCCGAACAGGGGGTCGTCCACTGAAGCTTTCTTT
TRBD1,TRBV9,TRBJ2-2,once,CASFSRDRGLIGELFF,TGTGCCAGCTTCTCCAGGGACAGGGGGCTGATCGGGGAGCTGTTTTTT
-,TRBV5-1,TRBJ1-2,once,CASSEAGGVNGYTF,TGCGCCAGCAGCGAGGCAGGAGGGGTTAATGGCTACACCTTC
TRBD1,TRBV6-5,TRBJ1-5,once,CASSNRDRYQPQHF,TGTGCCAGCAGCAACCGGGACAGATATCAGCCCCAGCATTTT
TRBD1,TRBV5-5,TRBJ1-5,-,CASSLRPGTGFGNQPQHF,TGTGCCAGCAGCTTGCGTCCCGGGACAGGGTTCGGAAATCAGCCCCAGCATTTT
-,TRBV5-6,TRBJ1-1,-,CASSVRVNTEAFF,TGTGCCAGCAGCGTGAGGGTGAACACTGAAGCTTTCTTT